The 2 T cell receptor beta chains in this list originate from one sample, sequenced in a study of cytomegalovirus exposure and HLA in healthy donors. Profiled with immunoSEQ multiplex PCR; TCRdb holds only in-frame clones, not every one. The sample consists of tens of thousands of clones, 95% to 98% of them appearing once. Sequenced: PBMCs. These receptor sequences come from a young woman in good health and CMV-seropositive.

The chain uses TRBV28 and TRBJ2-1; D is ambiguous. The CDR3 is made up of 14 amino acids. Trimming removed 3 bases from V and 0 bases from J, with 6 bases in between. Per germline, CDR1 MDHEN and CDR2 SYDVKM. CDR3 DNA: TGTGCCAGCAGTTTCGCGGCCTCCTACAATGAGCAGTTCTTC. This sequence encodes CASSFAASYNEQFF.

Here the CDR3 DNA reads TGTGCCAGCAGCCCCGTGGGGGGGTACAATGAGCAGTTCTTC. Amino acid sequence: CASSPVGGYNEQFF. The chain recombines TRBV5-8 with TRBJ2-1, with 7 bases aligning to TRBD2. With V trimmed by 4 bases and J by 4 bases, 5 bases remained unmatched. The CDR3 sequence is 14 residues long. Germline V lookup: CDR1 SGHTS, CDR2 YDEGEE.